The 15 T cell receptor beta chains reported below all come from one sample, sequenced in a study of technical replicates of blood from a few donors. TCRdb keeps only in-frame clones here, not all; method: immunoSEQ multiplex PCR. The sample has tens of thousands of clones, over 95% seen once. The sample taken for sequencing was T cells isolated from PBMCs. These receptors originate from a human donor in good health.

The V call is TRBV2, the J call TRBJ2-7; 7 nucleotides line up with TRBD2. The CDR3 extends over 14 amino acids. CDR1 is SNHLY and CDR2 is FYNNEI in the germline V gene. Losses at the gene ends were 2 bases for V and 4 bases for J; bases not matched to a gene: 5. This CDR3 reads CASSEIREGYEQYF. The CDR3 coding sequence is TGTGCCAGCAGTGAAATAAGGGAGGGATACGAGCAGTACTTC.

This chain joins TRBV6-1 and TRBJ2-7; weak D call: TRBD1 (6 bases). The CDR3 totals 13 residues. V was clipped by 6 bases and J by 5 bases, with 14 bases between them. CDR1 is MNHNS, CDR2 SASEGT, per germline. CDR3 sequence (DNA): TGTGCCAGCAGCCTCTCCGACAGGCACGAGCAGTACTTC. Its protein is CASSLSDRHEQYF.

V gene TRBV28 combines with J gene TRBJ2-1; no firm D call. The germline V gene encodes CDR1 MDHEN and CDR2 SYDVKM. Trimming pared 2 bases from V and 0 bases from J, leaving 5 bases between. The CDR3 spans 14 residues. The CDR3 DNA is TGTGCCAGCAGTTTACTAAGCTCCTACAATGAGCAGTTCTTC. This sequence encodes CASSLLSSYNEQFF.

The gene calls are TRBV5-1 and TRBJ2-3; maybe TRBD2 (5 bases). The V end was cut by 4 bases, the J end by 2 bases, with 11 bases between. This CDR3 is 14 amino acids long. Per germline, CDR1 SGHRS and CDR2 YFSETQ. The CDR3 reads CASSDLLVTDTQYF. CDR3 in DNA: TGCGCCAGCAGCGACCTACTAGTCACAGATACGCAGTATTTT.

The chain recombines TRBV5-6 with TRBJ2-7; unclear D gene. CDR3 size: 12 residues. Germline V gene data show CDR1 as SGHDT and CDR2 as YYEEEE. Trimming took 2 bases from V and 1 from J, leaving 4 bases between them. CDR3 in DNA: TGTGCCAGCAGCTTACAGTCCTACGAGCAGTACTTC. Amino acids: CASSLQSYEQYF.

The CDR3 DNA follows: TGTGCCAGCACTTGGACTAGCGGCATAACCGGGGAGCTGTTTTTT. As protein: CASTWTSGITGELFF. This sequence joins TRBV6-1 and TRBJ2-2; 10 bases line up with TRBD2. CDR3 size: 15 residues. After removal of 7 bases from V and 5 bases from J, the junction contained 7 bases not matched to a gene. Germline V CDR1 and CDR2: MNHNS, SASEGT.

The chain links TRBV28 to TRBJ1-5, with 7 bases fitting TRBD1. The V segment lost 4 bases and the J segment 5 bases; nucleotides outside the gene matches: 11. CDR3 length equals 16 residues. Germline lookup yields CDR1 MDHEN and CDR2 SYDVKM. CDR3 bases: TGTGCCAGCAGTTCCGGGACAGATCATGGGCATCAGCCCCAGCATTTT. Translating gives CASSSGTDHGHQPQHF.

The chain is built from TRBV6-5 and TRBJ1-5, with D uncertain. Looked up from germline, CDR1 is MNHEY and CDR2 is SVGAGI. The CDR3 runs to 14 residues. V lost 2 bases and J lost 6, with 11 bases in between. In DNA, the CDR3 is TGTGCCAGCAGTTACCTCAGCGTTCGTCAGCCCCAGCATTTT. This sequence encodes CASSYLSVRQPQHF.

The V gene is TRBV6-5, the J gene TRBJ2-5, with 8 bases that match TRBD2. Trimming cost V 5 bases and J 5 bases; bases outside gene matches: 7. Looked up from germline, CDR1 is MNHEY and CDR2 is SVGAGI. The CDR3 runs to 14 residues. CDR3 loop: CASSEVPGGETQYF. As DNA, the CDR3 is TGTGCCAGCAGTGAGGTTCCGGGGGGGGAGACCCAGTACTTC.

The chain has TRBV5-1 and TRBJ2-3; the D is unclear. This CDR3 has 15 amino acids. With 0 bases removed from V and 2 bases from J, the gap between germline ends came to 10 bases. Germline V gene data show CDR1 as SGHRS and CDR2 as YFSETQ. CDR3 in amino acids: CASSLANPITDTQYF. The CDR3 DNA is TGCGCCAGCAGCTTGGCGAATCCTATCACAGATACGCAGTATTTT.

The V call is TRBV28, the J call TRBJ1-2; D uncertain. CDR3 size: 14 residues. V was trimmed by 2 bases and J by 0 bases, leaving 7 bases between them. Germline V gene sequence: CDR1 MDHEN, CDR2 SYDVKM. CDR3 bases: TGTGCCAGCAGTTTACAGGTTCCTAACTATGGCTACACCTTC. Its protein is CASSLQVPNYGYTF.

The chain carries TRBV10-3 and TRBJ2-3, with 7 bases aligning to TRBD2. This CDR3 has 20 residues. V lost 0 bases, J lost 0 bases, and 15 bases stayed unmatched. CDR1 and CDR2 (germline): ENHRY, SYGVKD. The CDR3 here is CAISESRGGGPLTSTDTQYF. In nucleotides, the CDR3 is TGTGCCATCAGTGAGTCCCGTGGGGGAGGGCCATTAACTAGCACAGATACGCAGTATTTT.

This clone showed up just a few times. CDR3 nucleotide sequence: TGTGCCAGCAGTTGGGGCACCACTGAAGCTTTCTTT. Protein sequence: CASSWGTTEAFF. V gene TRBV6-5 combines with J gene TRBJ1-1, with D possibly matching TRBD1 (5 bases). V lost 4 bases and J lost 4, with 7 bases in between. CDR1 MNHEY and CDR2 SVGAGI come from the germline V gene. This CDR3 is built from 12 residues.

CDR3 sequence reads: CASSDEREYNEQFF. For the CDR3, the DNA is TGTGCCAGCAGTGATGAGCGGGAATACAATGAGCAGTTCTTC. This chain joins TRBV2 and TRBJ2-1; 7 bases fit TRBD2. The CDR3 is 14 amino acids. Trimming took 3 bases from V and 4 from J; bases not matched to a gene: 3. Germline V gives CDR1 SNHLY, CDR2 FYNNEI.

This clone was observed a single time. The chain combines TRBV6-6 with TRBJ2-1; 11 positions agree with TRBD2. Germline CDR1 reads MNHNY; CDR2 reads SVGAGI (reference sequence). This CDR3 has 15 amino acids. The V segment lost 0 bases and the J segment 9 bases; nucleotides outside the gene matches: 4. The CDR3 protein is CASSYSTSGKGEQFF. In DNA, the CDR3 is TGTGCCAGCAGTTACTCGACTAGCGGGAAGGGTGAGCAGTTCTTC.